These T cell receptor beta chains were read from a single sample in a study of blood T cell repertoires in COVID-19. The table came from immunoSEQ multiplex PCR; TCRdb's copy has only in-frame clones and leaves some out. The sample shows more than 100,000 clones, 85% to 90% of them seen only once. Sequenced: peripheral blood. These receptors all stem from a woman aged 70-85 years with acute or convalescent COVID-19. The CDR3 runs from the conserved cysteine through the conserved F or W. Fields, in order: V gene, D gene, clone size, J gene, CDR3 protein, CDR3 DNA. A D gene is named only where the DNA matches it firmly. Only part of the rows carry a size: once, few, many, or a class if the clone is expanded.

TRBV30	-	-	TRBJ2-6	CAWSVSRDFISGANVLTF	TGTGCCTGGAGTGTATCCAGGGACTTTATTTCCGGGGCCAACGTCCTGACTTTC
TRBV6-1	-	-	TRBJ2-5	CASSEWNRLVLAETQYF	TGTGCCAGCAGTGAGTGGAACCGGCTAGTACTGGCAGAGACCCAGTACTTC
TRBV28	TRBD1	-	TRBJ1-5	CASSPGQEGPQHF	TGTGCCAGCAGCCCAGGACAGGAAGGGCCCCAGCATTTT
TRBV2	TRBD1	-	TRBJ1-1	CASSPGTGFMNTEAFF	TGTGCCAGCAGCCCCGGGACAGGCTTCATGAACACTGAAGCTTTCTTT
TRBV6-5	TRBD1	-	TRBJ2-7	CASDRGGVSYEQYF	TGTGCCAGCGACAGGGGTGGGGTCTCCTACGAGCAGTACTTC
TRBV5-1	-	-	TRBJ2-7	CASSPDSTTYEQYF	TGCGCCAGCAGCCCCGACAGTACTACCTACGAGCAGTACTTC
TRBV28	-	-	TRBJ2-7	CASEGGPTYEQYF	TGTGCCAGTGAGGGGGGGCCCACCTACGAGCAGTACTTC
TRBV12-3/TRBV12-4	-	once	TRBJ2-7	CASSLAVSGQYF	TGTGCCAGCAGTTTAGCAGTGTCGGGGCAGTACTTC
TRBV25-1	TRBD1	-	TRBJ1-2	CASSPTGQSYGYTF	TGTGCCAGCAGCCCGACGGGACAGAGCTATGGCTACACCTTC
TRBV10-3	-	once	TRBJ2-5	CAISESGDRQETQYF	TGTGCCATCAGTGAGTCGGGTGACAGACAAGAGACCCAGTACTTC
TRBV3-1/TRBV3-2	TRBD1	-	TRBJ1-5	CASSQGQGYSNQPQHF	TGTGCCAGCAGCCAAGGACAGGGGTATAGCAATCAGCCCCAGCATTTT
TRBV28	-	-	TRBJ2-3	CASSSQGRGTDTQYF	TGTGCCAGCAGTTCACAGGGTCGGGGCACAGATACGCAGTATTTT
TRBV6-6	TRBD2	-	TRBJ2-7	CASSLGLAGYEQYF	TGTGCCAGCAGCCTGGGACTAGCGGGCTACGAGCAGTACTTC
TRBV10-3	-	-	TRBJ2-2	CAISEPPSGELFF	TGTGCCATCAGTGAGCCCCCCAGCGGGGAGCTGTTTTTT
TRBV6-5	TRBD2	-	TRBJ2-5	CASSRGEETQYF	TGTGCCAGTTCCCGGGGGGAAGAGACCCAGTACTTC
TRBV6-5	-	-	TRBJ1-4	CASSYSGREEEKLFF	TGTGCCAGCAGTTACTCAGGCAGGGAGGAGGAAAAACTGTTTTTT
TRBV30	-	-	TRBJ2-2	CAWSAPGLRMNTGELFF	TGTGCCTGGAGTGCGCCGGGACTCCGAATGAACACCGGGGAGCTGTTTTTT
TRBV28	-	few	TRBJ1-1	CASSPRTRGNTEAFF	TGTGCCAGCAGTCCCCGCACAAGGGGGAACACTGAAGCTTTCTTT
TRBV7-2	-	few	TRBJ2-1	CASSLFSSYNEQFF	TGTGCCAGCAGCTTATTTAGCTCCTACAATGAGCAGTTCTTC
TRBV28	TRBD1	-	TRBJ1-1	CASRTGGARDTEAFF	TGTGCCAGCAGAACAGGGGGCGCACGGGACACTGAAGCTTTCTTT